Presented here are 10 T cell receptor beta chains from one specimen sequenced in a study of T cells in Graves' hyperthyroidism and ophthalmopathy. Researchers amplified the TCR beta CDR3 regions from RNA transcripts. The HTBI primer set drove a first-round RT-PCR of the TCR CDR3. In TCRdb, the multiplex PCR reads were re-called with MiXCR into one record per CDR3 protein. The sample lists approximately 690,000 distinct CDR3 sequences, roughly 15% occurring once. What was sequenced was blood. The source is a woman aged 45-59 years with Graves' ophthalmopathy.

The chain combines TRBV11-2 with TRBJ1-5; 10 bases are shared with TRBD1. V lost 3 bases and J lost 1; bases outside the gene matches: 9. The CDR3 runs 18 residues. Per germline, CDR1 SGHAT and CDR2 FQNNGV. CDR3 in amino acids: CASSFPKTGGRSNQPQHF. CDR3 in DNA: TGTGCCAGCAGCTTCCCAAAGACAGGGGGCCGGAGCAATCAGCCCCAGCATTTT.

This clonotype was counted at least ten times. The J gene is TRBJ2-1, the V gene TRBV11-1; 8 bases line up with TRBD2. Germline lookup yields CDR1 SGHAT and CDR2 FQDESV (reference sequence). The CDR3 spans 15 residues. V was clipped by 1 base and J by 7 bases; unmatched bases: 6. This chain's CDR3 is CASSLGREEVNEQFF. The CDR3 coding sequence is TGTGCCAGCAGCTTAGGGCGGGAGGAAGTGAATGAGCAGTTCTTC. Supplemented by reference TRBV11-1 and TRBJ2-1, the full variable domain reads EAEVAQSPRYKITEKSQAVAFWCDPISGHATLYWYRQILGQGPELLVQFQDESVVDDSQLPKDRFSAERLKGVDSTLKIQPAELGDSAMYLCASSLGREEVNEQFFGPGTRLTVL.

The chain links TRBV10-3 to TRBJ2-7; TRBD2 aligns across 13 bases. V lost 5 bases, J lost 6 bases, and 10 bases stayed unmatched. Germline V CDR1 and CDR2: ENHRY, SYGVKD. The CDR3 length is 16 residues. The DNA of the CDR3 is TGTGCCATCAGTCGAACTAGCGGGAGGGCCACTGGCGAGCAGTACTTC. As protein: CAISRTSGRATGEQYF.

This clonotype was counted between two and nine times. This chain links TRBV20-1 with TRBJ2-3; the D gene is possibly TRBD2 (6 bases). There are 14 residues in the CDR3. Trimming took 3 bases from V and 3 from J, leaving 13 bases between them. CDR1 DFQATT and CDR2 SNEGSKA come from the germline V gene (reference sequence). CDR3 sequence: CSARMAGNTDTQYF. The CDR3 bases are TGCAGTGCTAGGATGGCGGGAAATACAGATACGCAGTATTTT.

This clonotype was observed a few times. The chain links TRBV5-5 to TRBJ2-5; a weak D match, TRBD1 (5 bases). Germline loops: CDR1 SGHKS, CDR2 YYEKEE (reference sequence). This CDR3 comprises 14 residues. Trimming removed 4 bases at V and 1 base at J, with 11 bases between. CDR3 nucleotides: TGTGCCAGCAGCCAGGGTTGGGTCCAAGAGACCCAGTACTTC. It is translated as CASSQGWVQETQYF.

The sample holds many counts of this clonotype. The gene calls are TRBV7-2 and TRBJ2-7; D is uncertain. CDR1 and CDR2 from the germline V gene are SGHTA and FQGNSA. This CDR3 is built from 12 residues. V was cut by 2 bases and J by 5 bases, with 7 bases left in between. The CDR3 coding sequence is TGTGCCAGCAGCTTAACCGGTGACGAGCAGTACTTC. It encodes CASSLTGDEQYF.

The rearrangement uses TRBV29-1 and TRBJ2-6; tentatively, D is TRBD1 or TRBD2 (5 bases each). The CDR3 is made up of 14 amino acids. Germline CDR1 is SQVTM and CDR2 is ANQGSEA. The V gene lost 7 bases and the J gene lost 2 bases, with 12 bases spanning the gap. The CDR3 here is CSASRGAGANVLTF. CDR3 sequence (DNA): TGCAGCGCCTCCCGAGGGGCTGGGGCCAACGTCCTGACTTTC.

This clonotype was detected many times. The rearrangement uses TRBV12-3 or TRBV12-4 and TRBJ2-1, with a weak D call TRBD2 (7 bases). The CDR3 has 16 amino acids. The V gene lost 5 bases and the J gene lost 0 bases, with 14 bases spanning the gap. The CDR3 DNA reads TGTGCCAGCAGTCCTCTAGCGGACAGCTCCTACAATGAGCAGTTCTTC. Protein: CASSPLADSSYNEQFF.

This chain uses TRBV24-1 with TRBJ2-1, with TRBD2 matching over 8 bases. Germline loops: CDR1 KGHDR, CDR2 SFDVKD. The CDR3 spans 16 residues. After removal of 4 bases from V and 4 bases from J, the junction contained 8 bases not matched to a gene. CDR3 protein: CATSEPSGSLYNEQFF. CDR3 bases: TGTGCCACCAGTGAACCTAGCGGGTCCCTTTACAATGAGCAGTTCTTC.

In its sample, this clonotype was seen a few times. The CDR3 coding sequence is TGTGCCACCAGCAGAGGGGTAACTAATGAAAAACTGTTTTTT. It specifies CATSRGVTNEKLFF. The V call is TRBV15, the J call TRBJ1-4, with no clear D. V dropped 1 base and J dropped 1 base, with 4 bases sitting between them. Germline CDR1 is LNHNV and CDR2 is YYDKDF (reference sequence). The CDR3 sequence is 14 residues long.